This paragraph covers one TCR beta chain sequence. Its antigen is currently unknown. The source of the sample is a study of beta chain features in type 1 diabetes. In the study overall: What patients shared with healthy donors was a similar profile of age, gender and cell yields. Study results and limitations: Significant though moderate, a shortening of TCRB CDR3s appeared in all four CD4+ subsets of Type 1 diabetes patients. The study found fewer insertions and more deletions at VDJ junctions in type 1 diabetes patients.

Isolated RNA was reverse transcribed in full, so expressed TCRB transcripts were sequenced. Libraries were prepared by immunoSEQ multiplex PCR; TCRdb keeps only in-frame clonotypes and omits some of them. The table lists roughly 130,000 clones, 7% to 10% of them singletons. Germline V gene sequence: CDR1 SNHLY, CDR2 FYNNEI. The CDR3 spans 15 residues. V was pared by 3 bases and J by 7 bases, with 15 bases between. This receptor was taken from a man younger than 30 in good health. The genes are TRBV2 and TRBJ2-2; tentative D call: TRBD2 (6 bases). Specimen: central memory CD4+ T cells from blood. For the CDR3, the DNA is TGTGCCAGCAGTGAGGGACTCATTGGTGGCGGGGAGCTGTTTTTT. Protein sequence: CASSEGLIGGGELFF. The whole variable domain, remainder taken from reference TRBV2 and TRBJ2-2, is EPEVTQTPSHQVTQMGQEVILRCVPISNHLYFYWYRQILGQKVEFLVSFYNNEISEKSEIFDDQFSVERPDGSNFTLKIRSTKLEDSAMYFCASSEGLIGGGELFFGEGSRLTVL.